The clone carrying this T cell receptor beta chain came up a few times. Its target is not known. These data belong to a study of spatial heterogeneity in lung cancer. The overall study: Beta-chain sequences consistently outnumbered alpha-chain sequences in detection. Each unique TCR and UMI combination was seen more than ten times on average in raw reads. Broader study findings: More often at tumor resection than at routine follow-up, ubiquitous expanded tumor TCRs were detected in the blood.

Time point noted: blood at routine non-recurrence follow-up after resection. Unsorted whole RNA of tumor, nontumor lung or frozen PBMC was sequenced. The study tagged each TCR cDNA molecule with a unique molecular identifier. TCRdb used MiXCR to reprocess the 5' RACE reads, holding one entry per CDR3 protein. Of under 30,000 distinct CDR3 sequences in the sample, 5.5% to 7% are singletons; the top ten hold 20% to 25%. CDR1 GTSNPN and CDR2 SVGIG come from the germline V gene (reference sequence). V lost 1 base to trimming and J lost 0 bases, with 7 bases between them. The CDR3 has 14 amino acids. The sequence derives from a male donor with early-stage non-small cell lung cancer. V and J are TRBV30 and TRBJ1-3, with a tentative D call TRBD1 (5 bases). Sequencing used PBMCs, obtained at follow-up. The chain's CDR3 is CAWSAGRSGNTIYF. CDR3 in DNA: TGTGCCTGGAGTGCAGGGCGCTCTGGAAACACCATATATTTT.